This T cell receptor (beta chain) derives from a study of blood T cell repertoires in COVID-19. Overall study: From the United States, Italy and Spain came samples of acute and convalescent COVID-19. T cells, B-cell-depleted T cells, or PBMCs provided the cDNA or gDNA that served as material.

Authors' data handling: Reference gene primer amplification yielded estimated nucleated cell counts. Profiling relied on immunoSEQ multiplex PCR, and the TCRdb table lists in-frame clones only, not all of them. The DNA gave D and trimming, while V, J and clone size come from that table. Found here are around 100,000 clones, roughly nine tenths of them singletons; the top ten hold approximately 3.5%. This clone showed up just once. This clonotype was obtained from a woman aged 55 to 70 with acute or convalescent COVID-19. Sequencing was performed on peripheral blood.

CDR3 DNA: TGTGCCAGCAGCTTATTGGCGGGAGAGCAAGAGACCCAGTACTTC. Translating it yields CASSLLAGEQETQYF. V and J are TRBV7-3 and TRBJ2-5; 7 nucleotides line up with TRBD2. Germline V lookup: CDR1 SGHTA, CDR2 FQGTGA. The V gene end was trimmed by 2 bases and the J gene end by 2 bases; junction bases not matched to a gene: 5. The CDR3 loop spans 15 amino acids.